The rows below give T cell receptor beta chains drawn from one sample of a study of T cell repertoires in cytomegalovirus infection. TCRdb re-derived calls from the reads in MiXCR, one entry per CDR3 protein. The table includes around 450,000 distinct CDR3 sequences, around 11% detected once. Sequenced: PBMCs. The source of these receptors is a human donor in good health (CMV status not recorded). Some clones in this sample may be carry-over from other donors' samples. Each CDR3 is given with its conserved first and last residue. Each record gives: J gene, V gene, clone size, D gene, CDR3 protein, CDR3 DNA. D genes are given only for firm matches. Clone size is not always given. Where it is, it says once, few, many or a class for expanded clones.

TRBJ1-1 TRBV11-2 many NA CASSLDWRGTEAFF TGTGCCAGCAGCTTAGATTGGAGGGGCACTGAAGCTTTCTTT
TRBJ2-5 TRBV23-1 few TRBD1 CASSPYRDRAQETQYF TGCGCCAGCAGTCCGTACCGGGACAGGGCGCAAGAGACCCAGTACTTC
TRBJ1-1 TRBV28 many TRBD1 CASRQGQKNTEAFF TGTGCCAGCAGACAGGGACAGAAGAACACTGAAGCTTTCTTT
TRBJ1-2 TRBV10-3 many NA CAISPTLINYGYTF TGTGCCATCAGCCCTACTCTGATCAACTATGGCTACACCTTC
TRBJ1-5 TRBV2 NA NA CASSSTAQPQHF TGTGCCAGCAGTTCGACAGCTCAGCCCCAGCATTTT
TRBJ2-2 TRBV6-1 many NA CASTEHGNTGELFF TGTGCCAGCACAGAGCACGGGAACACCGGGGAGCTGTTTTTT
TRBJ2-6 TRBV5-1 few NA CASSFDSGANVLTF TGCGCCAGCAGTTTTGACTCTGGGGCCAACGTCCTGACTTTC
TRBJ2-7 TRBV7-1 NA TRBD1 CASSRRGQEHMSEQYF TGTGCCAGCAGCCGCCGAGGACAGGAACACATGAGCGAGCAGTACTTC
TRBJ2-7 TRBV9 NA NA CASSVDPSPYEQYF TGTGCCAGCAGCGTAGATCCTAGTCCCTACGAGCAGTACTTC
TRBJ2-5 TRBV5-5 many TRBD1 CASSLAGDRVRETQYF TGTGCCAGCAGCTTGGCCGGCGACAGGGTGCGAGAGACCCAGTACTTC
TRBJ2-1 TRBV7-9 many TRBD2 CASSSRRTRAPYNEQFF TGTGCCAGCAGCTCACGGAGGACTAGAGCTCCCTACAATGAGCAGTTCTTC
TRBJ2-1 TRBV29-1 NA TRBD2 CSVAGESGRGNEQFF TGCAGCGTTGCCGGGGAGAGCGGGAGGGGTAATGAGCAGTTCTTC
TRBJ1-5 TRBV7-3 many NA CASSLQGGPQHF TGTGCCAGCAGCTTGCAGGGAGGGCCCCAGCATTTT
TRBJ1-5 TRBV5-1 many NA CASSLAPQGSGQPQHF TGCGCCAGCAGCCTGGCCCCCCAGGGGAGCGGCCAGCCCCAGCATTTT
TRBJ1-5 TRBV6-5 NA TRBD1 CASSYSDRGNEPQHF TGTGCCAGCAGTTACTCGGACAGGGGGAACGAGCCCCAGCATTTT
TRBJ1-2 TRBV19 few NA CASRVDLGPGQNYGYTF TGTGCCAGTAGGGTCGATTTGGGTCCCGGACAAAACTATGGCTACACCTTC
TRBJ2-7 TRBV9 NA NA CASSPSGKVSYEQYF TGTGCCAGCAGCCCATCAGGGAAGGTTTCCTACGAGCAGTACTTC
TRBJ1-6 TRBV28 many NA CASSSRQWDSYNSPLHF TGTGCCAGCAGCTCCCGACAGTGGGACTCCTATAATTCACCCCTCCACTTT
TRBJ2-1 TRBV11-3 NA TRBD2 CASSPLAGAGNEQFF TGTGCCAGCAGCCCGCTAGCGGGAGCGGGCAATGAGCAGTTCTTC
TRBJ1-2 TRBV7-2 many NA CASSLAQAASYTF TGTGCCAGCAGCTTAGCGCAGGCAGCTAGCTACACCTTC
TRBJ1-1 TRBV6-5 many TRBD1 CASSLRWTGTNTEAFF TGTGCCAGCAGTTTACGATGGACAGGGACGAACACTGAAGCTTTCTTT
TRBJ1-2 TRBV19 NA NA CASSRTEYYGYTF TGTGCCAGTAGTAGGACGGAATACTATGGCTACACCTTC
TRBJ2-1 TRBV6-8 many NA CASLKGPGLNSYNEQFF TGTGCCAGCTTGAAAGGACCGGGACTGAACTCCTACAATGAGCAGTTCTTC
TRBJ1-2 TRBV12-3/TRBV12-4 NA NA CATFDRTNYGYTF TGTGCCACCTTTGACAGAACTAACTATGGCTACACCTTC
TRBJ1-5 TRBV19 NA NA CASSITLMGSGHAPQHF TGTGCCAGTAGTATTACCCTTATGGGGAGCGGGCACGCGCCCCAGCATTTT
TRBJ2-3 TRBV10-3 many TRBD1 CAIRGQGALTDTQYF TGTGCCATCAGAGGACAGGGGGCTTTGACAGATACGCAGTATTTT
TRBJ2-1 TRBV6-1 many NA CASSAGRGEYNEQFF TGTGCCAGCAGTGCGGGGCGCGGGGAGTACAATGAGCAGTTCTTC
TRBJ2-7 TRBV2 NA NA CASRRESGYEQYF TGTGCCAGCAGACGGGAGAGTGGGTACGAGCAGTACTTC
TRBJ2-2 TRBV11-2 many NA CASSLTQGEGTGELFF TGTGCCAGCAGCTTAACGCAGGGCGAGGGCACCGGGGAGCTGTTTTTT
TRBJ2-7 TRBV28 few TRBD2 CASSSRLAATYEQYF TGTGCCAGCAGTTCTCGGCTAGCGGCTACCTACGAGCAGTACTTC
TRBJ2-1 TRBV15 many NA CATREKGYNEQFF TGTGCCACCAGAGAAAAAGGATACAATGAGCAGTTCTTC
TRBJ2-7 TRBV7-8 many TRBD1 CASSLRGPPGYEQYF TGTGCCAGCAGCTTAAGGGGGCCCCCGGGATACGAGCAGTACTTC
TRBJ1-1 TRBV5-1 NA NA CASSSARVNTEAFF TGCGCCAGCAGCTCGGCAAGGGTGAACACTGAAGCTTTCTTT
TRBJ1-4 TRBV5-1 many NA CASSLTGQNEKLFF TGCGCCAGCAGCTTGACCGGACAGAATGAAAAACTGTTTTTT
TRBJ1-2 TRBV7-2 many NA CASSLAAQGRVINYGYTF TGTGCCAGCAGCTTAGCGGCGCAGGGGCGAGTCATTAACTATGGCTACACCTTC
TRBJ2-7 TRBV2 few TRBD1 CASRSGTGGNEQYF TGTGCCAGCAGAAGCGGGACAGGGGGCAACGAGCAGTACTTC
TRBJ2-3 TRBV20-1 many NA CSARPGLPGTDTQYF TGCAGTGCTAGGCCGGGACTCCCAGGGACAGATACGCAGTATTTT
TRBJ1-1 TRBV10-2 many TRBD1 CASSESVRSANRGFRSTEAFF TGCGCCAGCAGTGAGTCCGTCCGGTCCGCGAACAGGGGATTCCGCAGCACTGAAGCTTTCTTT
TRBJ1-1 TRBV18 few NA CASSPPGPEPEAFF TGTGCCAGCTCACCACCCGGGCCCGAGCCCGAAGCTTTCTTT
TRBJ1-2 TRBV24-1 few NA CATSDSSSNYGYTF TGTGCCACCAGTGATTCAAGTTCTAACTATGGCTACACCTTC
TRBJ1-5 TRBV6-6 many NA CASRGSTQPQHF TGTGCCAGCAGAGGGTCGACTCAGCCCCAGCATTTT
TRBJ1-4 TRBV6-2/TRBV6-3 NA NA CASSGQNNEKLFF TGTGCCAGCAGTGGACAGAACAATGAAAAACTGTTTTTT
TRBJ2-6 TRBV5-1 NA TRBD2 CASSLNLAGIAGANVLTF TGCGCCAGCAGCTTGAATCTAGCGGGCATCGCTGGGGCCAACGTCCTGACTTTC
TRBJ1-1 TRBV19 many NA CASSFPRDTEAFF TGTGCCAGTAGTTTCCCCCGGGACACTGAAGCTTTCTTT
TRBJ2-7 TRBV12-3/TRBV12-4 few NA CAAGTGFDEQYF TGTGCCGCAGGTACAGGTTTCGACGAGCAGTACTTC
TRBJ2-1 TRBV10-2 few TRBD2 CASSGIASGGHNEQFF TGCGCCAGCAGTGGTATAGCTAGCGGGGGTCACAATGAGCAGTTCTTC
TRBJ1-5 TRBV6-1 NA NA CASSGQNSNQPQHF TGTGCCAGCAGCGGACAGAATAGCAATCAGCCCCAGCATTTT